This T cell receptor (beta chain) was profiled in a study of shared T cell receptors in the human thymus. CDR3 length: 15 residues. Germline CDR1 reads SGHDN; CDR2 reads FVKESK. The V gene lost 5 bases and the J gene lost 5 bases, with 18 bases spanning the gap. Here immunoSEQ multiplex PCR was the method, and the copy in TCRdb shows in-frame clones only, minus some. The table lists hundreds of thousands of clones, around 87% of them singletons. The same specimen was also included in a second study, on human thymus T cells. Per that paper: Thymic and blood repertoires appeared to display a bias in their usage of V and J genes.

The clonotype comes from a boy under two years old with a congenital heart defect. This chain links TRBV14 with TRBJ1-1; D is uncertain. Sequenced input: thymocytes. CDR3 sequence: CASSSLRREETEAFF. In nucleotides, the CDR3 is TGTGCCAGCAGCTCCCTCCGACGGGAAGAGACTGAAGCTTTCTTT.